This T cell receptor beta chain was recorded in a study of blood T cell repertoires in COVID-19. Study-wide background: Specimens from acute and convalescent COVID-19 originated in the United States, Italy and Spain.

Germline lookup yields CDR1 LNHDA and CDR2 SQIVND (reference sequence). V was pared by 3 bases and J by 10 bases, with 13 bases between. There are 14 residues in the CDR3. Seattle cases were enrolled at active infection and followed longitudinally. Data came from immunoSEQ multiplex PCR; TCRdb stores just in-frame clones and leaves some out. Among roughly 100,000 clones, about nine tenths were seen once, and the ten largest hold roughly 2.1%. The TCR originated in a woman aged 45-65 years with COVID-19, enrolled during active disease. The rearrangement joins TRBV19 to TRBJ1-6; D is uncertain. Sequenced input: peripheral blood. CDR3 amino acids: CASSILPWESPLHF. CDR3 in DNA: TGTGCCAGTAGTATCCTACCATGGGAGTCACCCCTCCACTTT.